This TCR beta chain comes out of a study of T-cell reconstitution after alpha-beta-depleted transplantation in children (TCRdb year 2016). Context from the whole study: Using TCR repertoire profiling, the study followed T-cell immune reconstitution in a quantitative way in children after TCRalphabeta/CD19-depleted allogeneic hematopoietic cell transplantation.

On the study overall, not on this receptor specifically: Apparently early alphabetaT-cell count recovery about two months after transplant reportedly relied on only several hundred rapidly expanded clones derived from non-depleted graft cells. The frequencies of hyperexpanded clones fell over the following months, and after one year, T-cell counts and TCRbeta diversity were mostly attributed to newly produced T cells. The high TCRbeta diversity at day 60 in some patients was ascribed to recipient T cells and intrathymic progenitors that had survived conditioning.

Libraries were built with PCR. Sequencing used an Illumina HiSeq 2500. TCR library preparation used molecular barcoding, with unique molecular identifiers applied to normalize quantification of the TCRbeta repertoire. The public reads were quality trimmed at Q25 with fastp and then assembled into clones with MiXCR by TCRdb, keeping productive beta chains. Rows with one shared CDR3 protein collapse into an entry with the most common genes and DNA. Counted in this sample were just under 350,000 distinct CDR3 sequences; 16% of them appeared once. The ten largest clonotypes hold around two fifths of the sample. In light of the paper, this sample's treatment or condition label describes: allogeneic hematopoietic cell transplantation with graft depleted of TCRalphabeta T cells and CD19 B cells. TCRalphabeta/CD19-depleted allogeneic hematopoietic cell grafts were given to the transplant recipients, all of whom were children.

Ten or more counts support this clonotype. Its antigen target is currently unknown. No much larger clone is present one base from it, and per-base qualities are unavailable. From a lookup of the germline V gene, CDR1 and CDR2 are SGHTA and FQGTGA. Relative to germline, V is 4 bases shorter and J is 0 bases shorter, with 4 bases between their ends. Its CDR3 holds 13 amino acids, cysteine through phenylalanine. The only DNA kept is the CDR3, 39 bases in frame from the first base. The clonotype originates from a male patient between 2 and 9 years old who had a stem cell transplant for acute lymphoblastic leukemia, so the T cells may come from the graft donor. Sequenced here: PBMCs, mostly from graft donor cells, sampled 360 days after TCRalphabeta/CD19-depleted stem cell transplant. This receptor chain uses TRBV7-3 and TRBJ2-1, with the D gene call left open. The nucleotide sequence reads TGTGCCAGCAGCTCTGACTCCTACAATGAGCAGTTCTTC. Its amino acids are CASSSDSYNEQFF.